Each of the 16 T cell receptor beta chains below was sequenced from the same sample in a study of molecular identifiers for immune sequencing clone quantification. TCRdb ran MiXCR on the PCR reads and lists one entry per CDR3 protein. Of a few hundred thousand distinct CDR3 sequences listed, 24% are singletons. The sequencing sample was made of naive CD8+ T cells from blood, with Jurkat cell RNA spiked in. Indicated subset: FACS-sorted CD8+CD4-CCR7+CD45RA+ naive T cells. The source is a human donor in good health. Some libraries in this study had Jurkat cell RNA spiked in.

CDR3 residues: CASSLAGTDEQYF. CDR3 nucleotides: TGCGCCAGCAGCTTGGCCGGGACCGACGAGCAGTACTTC. The gene calls are TRBV5-1 and TRBJ2-7; D possibly matches TRBD1 or TRBD2 (5 bases each). The ends were cut back, 0 bases at V and 5 bases at J, with 9 bases in the middle. Germline CDR1 and CDR2: SGHRS and YFSETQ. The CDR3 length is 13 residues.

In the case of this clonotype: A much bigger clone sits one base away, suggesting this may be a read error. The conserved phenylalanine or tryptophan normally closing the CDR3 is absent here, so this likely arose from a read error. The genes are TRBV19 and TRBJ2-5; weak D call: TRBD2 (5 bases). The CDR3 has 14 residues. V was shortened by 1 base and J by 3 bases, with 9 bases between the two germline ends. CDR1 is LNHDA, CDR2 SQIVND, per germline (reference sequence). CDR3 DNA: TGTGCCAGTAGTATAGTAGGACTCGAAGAGACCCAGTACTCC. This sequence encodes CASSIVGLEETQYS.

This clonotype appeared many times. The chain has TRBV5-5 and TRBJ2-7, with TRBD1 as a possible D gene (6 bases). V was cut by 3 bases and J by 7 bases, with 20 bases left in between. The CDR3 is made up of 15 amino acids. Germline CDR1 reads SGHKS; CDR2 reads YYEKEE (reference sequence). The CDR3 DNA follows: TGTGCCAGCAGCTGGGTATGGACAGTTTCTGGGGAGCAGTACTTC. This codes for CASSWVWTVSGEQYF.

There are a few counts of this clonotype. The chain has TRBV20-1 and TRBJ2-3; D perhaps matches TRBD2 (6 bases). The CDR3 sequence is 14 residues long. V was clipped by 2 bases and J by 1 base, with 10 bases between them. CDR1 and CDR2 (germline): DFQATT, SNEGSKA (reference sequence). DNA of the CDR3: TGCAGTGCTAGACTCCCTAGCGGCACAGATACGCAGTATTTT. This codes for CSARLPSGTDTQYF.

This clonotype was found a few times. V and J are TRBV4-1 and TRBJ2-1; D is possibly TRBD1 (6 bases). V was cut by 4 bases and J by 0 bases, with 16 bases left in between. Germline CDR1 and CDR2: MGHRA and YSYEKL. There are 17 residues in the CDR3. CDR3: CASSLTNRVGSYNEQFF. In DNA form, the CDR3 reads TGCGCCAGCAGCCTTACCAACAGGGTGGGCTCCTACAATGAGCAGTTCTTC.

Points on this clonotype: A much larger clone differs from this one at a single base, so this may be a read error. This is likely a read error, given that the CDR3 carries no conserved phenylalanine or tryptophan at its end. The chain joins TRBV5-1 to TRBJ2-7; D possibly corresponds to TRBD2 (6 bases). The V gene lost 3 bases and the J gene lost 5 bases, with 9 bases spanning the gap. Germline-derived CDR1 and CDR2 are SGHRS and YFSETQ. This CDR3 has 12 amino acids. CDR3 in amino acids: CASSWGVDEQYL. The CDR3 nucleotides are TGCGCCAGCAGCTGGGGGGTCGACGAGCAGTACCTC.

There are a few counts of this clonotype. CDR3 residues: CASGPMNTEAFF. The CDR3 nucleotides are TGTGCCAGCGGCCCAATGAACACTGAAGCTTTCTTT. This chain uses TRBV7-2 with TRBJ1-1; unclear D gene. This CDR3 spans 12 amino acids. Looked up from germline, CDR1 is SGHTA and CDR2 is FQGNSA. The ends were cut back, 8 bases at V and 0 bases at J, with 7 bases in the middle.

This clonotype was seen many times. The V call is TRBV7-9, the J call TRBJ2-3; 12 nucleotides line up with TRBD2. V shed 4 bases, J shed 4 bases, and the junction held 6 bases outside the gene matches. Germline-derived CDR1 and CDR2 are SEHNR and FQNEAQ (reference sequence). CDR3 length equals 16 residues. CDR3 coding DNA: TGTGCCAGCAGCTCCAGGACTAGCGGGGTAGCAGATACGCAGTATTTT. Its protein is CASSSRTSGVADTQYF.

This clonotype was counted many times. V usage is TRBV4-3 and J usage is TRBJ1-1; no clear D gene. CDR1 is LGHNA and CDR2 is YSLEER in the germline V gene. The germline V and J ends were trimmed by 0 bases and 5 bases, with 10 bases remaining between them. There are 14 residues in the CDR3. The CDR3 region has the DNA TGCGCCAGCAGCCAAGACGGATCGGGGACTGAAGCTTTCTTT. Translation: CASSQDGSGTEAFF.

On this clonotype: This may be a read error, as it is one base from a much larger clone. This sequence joins TRBV7-9 and TRBJ2-3; D gene ambiguous. Germline CDR1 reads SEHNR; CDR2 reads FQNEAQ (reference sequence). The CDR3 covers 14 residues. Trimming removed 2 bases from V and 4 bases from J, with 10 bases in between. CDR3 in DNA: TGTGCCAGCAGCTTAACCTTGGATCCAGATACGCAGTATTTT. It is translated as CASSLTLDPDTQYF.

This rearrangement joins TRBV10-2 to TRBJ2-6; D is uncertain. V was pared by 3 bases and J by 1 base, with 19 bases between. Germline V gene sequence: CDR1 WSHSY, CDR2 SAAADI. This CDR3 has 19 residues. The CDR3 region has the DNA TGCGCCAGCAGTGATCCTTACGGAAAGGCCCGATCTGGGGCCAACGTCCTGACTTTC. It encodes CASSDPYGKARSGANVLTF.

This clonotype was counted a few times. The V and J genes are TRBV2 and TRBJ2-2; 7 bases line up with TRBD1. Unmatched junction bases numbered 5, after V lost 6 bases and J lost 4 bases. Germline V gene lookup returns CDR1 SNHLY and CDR2 FYNNEI. The CDR3 totals 14 residues. The CDR3 bases are TGTGCCAGCAGCAGCACAGGGGTCACCGGGGAGCTGTTTTTT. It is translated as CASSSTGVTGELFF.

The chain employs TRBV4-1 and TRBJ2-5; 8 bases line up with TRBD1. V shed 2 bases and J 5 bases; nucleotides not matched to a gene: 1. CDR1 is MGHRA, CDR2 YSYEKL, per germline. The CDR3 spans 13 residues. CDR3 residues: CASSQRQGETQYF. In DNA form, the CDR3 reads TGCGCCAGCAGCCAACGACAGGGGGAGACCCAGTACTTC.

This clonotype was counted many times. The chain is built from TRBV7-4 and TRBJ1-5; D might be TRBD1 (5 bases). Trimming cost V 6 bases and J 7 bases, with 13 bases left between them. Germline V gives CDR1 SGHVT, CDR2 SQSDAQ. This CDR3 has 13 residues. CDR3 nucleotides: TGTGCCAGCAGTCGCAGGGTTATGCAGCCCCAGCATTTT. This encodes CASSRRVMQPQHF. Full variable domain (remainder filled in from reference TRBV7-4 and TRBJ1-5): GAGVSQSPRYKVAKRGRDVALRCDSISGHVTLYWYRQTLGQGSEVLTYSQSDAQRDKSGRPSGRFSAERPERSVSTLKIQRTEQGDSAVYLCASSRRVMQPQHFGDGTRLSIL.

About this clonotype: The CDR3 carries no conserved terminal phenylalanine or tryptophan, so it likely arises from a read error. The chain employs TRBV12-3 or TRBV12-4 and TRBJ2-1; possibly TRBD2 for D (6 bases). The CDR3 has 14 amino acids. V lost 3 bases, J lost 5 bases, and 11 bases lay in between. The CDR3 region has the DNA TGTGCCAGCAGTTTTGTAGCGGCTAACAATGAGCAGTTCCTC. It is translated as CASSFVAANNEQFL.

This clonotype was seen at least ten times. J is TRBJ2-7 and V is TRBV9; 9 bases are shared with TRBD2. The trim removed 2 bases at V and 5 bases at J, leaving 8 bases unmatched. In germline, CDR1 is SGDLS, CDR2 YYNGEE. There are 15 residues in the CDR3. CDR3 in DNA: TGTGCCAGCAGCGTTCGGGGACTAGCTCTGAACGAGCAGTACTTC. Protein sequence: CASSVRGLALNEQYF.